Listed below are T cell receptor beta chains from one sample, sequenced in a study of brain T cells in children with intractable seizures. Sequenced by immunoSEQ multiplex PCR; TCRdb stores in-frame clones only, minus some. This sample has fewer than 50,000 clones; approximately 90% occur once, and the top ten carry roughly 6.3%. The material was peripheral blood, obtained at surgery. The receptors shown here come from a girl aged 2 to 9 with tuberous sclerosis and intractable seizures. CDR3s include the opening cysteine and the closing phenylalanine or tryptophan. The D gene is left open where the match is weak. Not every row has a clone size; where given, it reads once, few, many or a size class.

clone_size d_call j_call v_call cdr3_nt cdr3_aa
. . TRBJ1-1 TRBV6-5 TGTGCCAGCCGGAAGACGGTCATGAACACTGAAGCTTTCTTT CASRKTVMNTEAFF
. TRBD1 TRBJ2-2 TRBV7-3 TGTGCCAGCAGCTCAACAGGGGGCACCGGGGAGCTGTTTTTT CASSSTGGTGELFF
. TRBD1 TRBJ1-2 TRBV2 TGTGCCAGCAGCGGGGACAGTGATGGCTACACCTTC CASSGDSDGYTF
. . TRBJ2-5 TRBV7-2 TGTGCCAGCAGCTCCTATCGGGAGACCCAGTACTTC CASSSYRETQYF
. . TRBJ1-5 TRBV27 TGTGCCAGCAGTTTATCCGGGACGGTGAATCAGCCCCAGCATTTT CASSLSGTVNQPQHF
. . TRBJ1-1 TRBV29-1 TGCAGCGTTGAGAGCTCCCTACAGGGAACTGAAGCTTTCTTT CSVESSLQGTEAFF
. TRBD1 TRBJ1-1 TRBV6-1 TGTGCCAGCAGTGAAGCAGGACAGGGGACTGGTGAAGCTTTCTTT CASSEAGQGTGEAFF
. . TRBJ2-7 TRBV6-5 TGTGCAAGCGGGCAGATTTCATACGAGCAGTACTTC CASGQISYEQYF
few TRBD1 TRBJ1-4 TRBV6-5 TGTGCCAGCAGTTTGGGACAGGGAACTGAAAAACTGTTTTTT CASSLGQGTEKLFF
. . TRBJ1-2 TRBV14 TGTGCCAGCAGCCAAGCAGGACCGAACTATGGCTACACCTTC CASSQAGPNYGYTF
. . TRBJ1-2 TRBV9 TGTGCCAGCAGCGGGGACACACCCGGCGGCTACACCTTC CASSGDTPGGYTF
. . TRBJ2-3 TRBV6-5 TGTGCCAGCACCTACGACGGGGGTCCAGATACGCAGTATTTT CASTYDGGPDTQYF
. . TRBJ1-2 TRBV28 TGTGCCAGCAGTCTCGCAGAGGGGCGAGGCTACACCTTC CASSLAEGRGYTF
. . TRBJ2-2 TRBV7-8 TGTGCCAGCAGCCGGCGGGGAACGAACACCGGGGAGCTGTTTTTT CASSRRGTNTGELFF
once . TRBJ2-4 TRBV18 TGTGCCAGCTCACCTGTGACGGGAGCCAAAAACATTCAGTACTTC CASSPVTGAKNIQYF
. . TRBJ1-2 TRBV6-2/TRBV6-3 TGTGCCAGCAGTTACGGGCAGGGTCCCTATGGCTACACCTTC CASSYGQGPYGYTF
. TRBD1 TRBJ2-6 TRBV25-1 TGTGCCAGCGCGGGACAGGGGGCGGTTGGGGCCAACGTCCTGACTTTC CASAGQGAVGANVLTF
. . TRBJ2-3 TRBV9 TGTGCCAGCAGCTCCTTCACAGATACGCAGTATTTT CASSSFTDTQYF
. . TRBJ1-2 TRBV1 TGCACCAGCAGCTTCAAAGCGACAGGGAATTATGGCTACACCTTC CTSSFKATGNYGYTF
. . TRBJ2-5 TRBV30 TGTGCCTGGGGACCTTCAGGGAACCAAGAGACCCAGTACTTC CAWGPSGNQETQYF
. . TRBJ2-2 TRBV11-3 TGTGCCAGCAGCTTAGAGGGCTCCATTTCAGGGGAGCTGTTTTTT CASSLEGSISGELFF